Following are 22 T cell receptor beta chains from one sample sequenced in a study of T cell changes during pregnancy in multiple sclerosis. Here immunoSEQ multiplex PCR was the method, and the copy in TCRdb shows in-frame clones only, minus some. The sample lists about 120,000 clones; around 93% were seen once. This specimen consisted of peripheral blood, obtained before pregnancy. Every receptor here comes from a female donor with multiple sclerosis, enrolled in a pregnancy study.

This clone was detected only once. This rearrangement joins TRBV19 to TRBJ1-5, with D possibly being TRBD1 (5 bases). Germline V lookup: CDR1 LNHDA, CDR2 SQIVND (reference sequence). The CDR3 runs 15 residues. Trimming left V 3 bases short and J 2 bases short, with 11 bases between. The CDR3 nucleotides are TGTGCCAGTAGTATCGGGCAGGGTGGCAATCAGCCCCAGCATTTT. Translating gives CASSIGQGGNQPQHF.

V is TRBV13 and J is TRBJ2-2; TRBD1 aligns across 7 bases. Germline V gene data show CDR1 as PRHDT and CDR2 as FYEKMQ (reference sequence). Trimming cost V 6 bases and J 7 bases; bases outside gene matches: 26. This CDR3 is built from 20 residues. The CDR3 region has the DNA TGTGCCAGCAGAACGGGCCATATGGGACAGCCAACCGTCGAGGTCGGGGAGCTGTTTTTT. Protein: CASRTGHMGQPTVEVGELFF.

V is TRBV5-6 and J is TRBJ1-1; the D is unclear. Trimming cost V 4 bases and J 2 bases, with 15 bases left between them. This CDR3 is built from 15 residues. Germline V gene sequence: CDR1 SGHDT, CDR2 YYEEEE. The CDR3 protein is CASSPYRGYNTEAFF. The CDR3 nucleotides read TGTGCCAGCAGCCCGTACCGAGGGTATAACACTGAAGCTTTCTTT.

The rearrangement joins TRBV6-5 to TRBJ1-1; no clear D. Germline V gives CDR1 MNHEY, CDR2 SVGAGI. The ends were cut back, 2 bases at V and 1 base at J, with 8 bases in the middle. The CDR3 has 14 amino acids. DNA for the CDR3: TGTGCCAGCAGTTACGACCCAGGGAACACTGAAGCTTTCTTT. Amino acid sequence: CASSYDPGNTEAFF.

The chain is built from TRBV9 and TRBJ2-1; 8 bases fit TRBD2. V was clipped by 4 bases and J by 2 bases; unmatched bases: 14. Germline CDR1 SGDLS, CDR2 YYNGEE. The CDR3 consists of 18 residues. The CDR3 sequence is CASSSHLLAGRTYNEQFF. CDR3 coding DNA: TGTGCCAGCAGCTCGCACCTCTTAGCGGGGAGAACCTACAATGAGCAGTTCTTC. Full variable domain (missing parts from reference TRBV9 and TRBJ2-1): DSGVTQTPKHLITATGQRVTLRCSPRSGDLSVYWYQQSLDQGLQFLIQYYNGEERAKGNILERFSAQQFPDLHSELNLSSLELGDSALYFCASSSHLLAGRTYNEQFFGPGTRLTVL.

CDR3 loop: CASSLLRPPYEQYF. The CDR3 DNA sequence: TGCGCCAGCAGCCTCCTGAGGCCCCCCTACGAGCAGTACTTC. This chain uses TRBV5-1 with TRBJ2-7; no clear D. Germline CDR1 is SGHRS and CDR2 is YFSETQ. CDR3 length equals 14 residues. The V gene lost 4 bases and the J gene lost 2 bases, with 13 bases spanning the gap.

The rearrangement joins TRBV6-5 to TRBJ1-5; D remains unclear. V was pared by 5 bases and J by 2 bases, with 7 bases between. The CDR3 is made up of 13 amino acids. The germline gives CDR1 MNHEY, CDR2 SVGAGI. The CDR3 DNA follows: TGTGCCAGCAGTGCACAAGGCAATCAGCCCCAGCATTTT. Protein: CASSAQGNQPQHF.

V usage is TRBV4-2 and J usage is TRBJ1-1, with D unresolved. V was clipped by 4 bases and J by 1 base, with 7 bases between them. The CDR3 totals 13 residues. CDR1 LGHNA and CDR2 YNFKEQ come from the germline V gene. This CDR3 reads CASSPPQNTEAFF. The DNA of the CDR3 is TGTGCCAGCAGCCCCCCCCAGAACACTGAAGCTTTCTTT.

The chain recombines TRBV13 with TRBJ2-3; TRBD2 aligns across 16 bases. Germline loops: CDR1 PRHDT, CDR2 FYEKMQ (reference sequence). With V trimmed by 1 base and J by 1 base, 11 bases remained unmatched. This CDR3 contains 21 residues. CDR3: CASSLVVRGLAGGPRTDTQYF. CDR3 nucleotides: TGTGCCAGCAGCTTAGTGGTACGGGGACTAGCGGGGGGGCCCCGCACAGATACGCAGTATTTT.

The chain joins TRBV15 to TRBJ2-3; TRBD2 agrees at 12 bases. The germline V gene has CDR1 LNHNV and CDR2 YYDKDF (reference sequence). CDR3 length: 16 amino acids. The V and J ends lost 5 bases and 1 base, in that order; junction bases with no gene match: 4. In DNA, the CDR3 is TGTGCCACCAGCGGCAGGACTAGCGGGGGCACAGATACGCAGTATTTT. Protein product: CATSGRTSGGTDTQYF.

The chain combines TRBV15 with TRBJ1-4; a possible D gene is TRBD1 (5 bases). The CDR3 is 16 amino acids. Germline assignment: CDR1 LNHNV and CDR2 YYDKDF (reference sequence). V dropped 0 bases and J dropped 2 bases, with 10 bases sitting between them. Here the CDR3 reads CATSRDLAGTNEKLFF. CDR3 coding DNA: TGTGCCACCAGCAGAGATCTGGCAGGGACTAATGAAAAACTGTTTTTT.

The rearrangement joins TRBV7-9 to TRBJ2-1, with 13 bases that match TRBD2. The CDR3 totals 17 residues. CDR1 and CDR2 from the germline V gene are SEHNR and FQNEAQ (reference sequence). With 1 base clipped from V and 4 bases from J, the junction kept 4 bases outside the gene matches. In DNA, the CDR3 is TGTGCCAGCAGCTTAGGGGGACTAGCGGGGTTATACAATGAGCAGTTCTTC. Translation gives CASSLGGLAGLYNEQFF.

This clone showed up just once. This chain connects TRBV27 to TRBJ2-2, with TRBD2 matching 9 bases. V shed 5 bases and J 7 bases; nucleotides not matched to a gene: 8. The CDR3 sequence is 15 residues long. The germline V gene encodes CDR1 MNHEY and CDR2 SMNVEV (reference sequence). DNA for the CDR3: TGTGCCAGCAGTCTCGGGACTAGCATTGTCGGGGAGCTGTTTTTT. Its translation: CASSLGTSIVGELFF.

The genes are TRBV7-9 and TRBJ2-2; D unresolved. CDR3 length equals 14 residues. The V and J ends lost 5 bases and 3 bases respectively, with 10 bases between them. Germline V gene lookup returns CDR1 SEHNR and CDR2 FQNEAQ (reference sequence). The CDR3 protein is CASSLSRYTGELFF. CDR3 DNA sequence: TGTGCCAGCAGCCTTAGCAGATACACCGGGGAGCTGTTTTTT.

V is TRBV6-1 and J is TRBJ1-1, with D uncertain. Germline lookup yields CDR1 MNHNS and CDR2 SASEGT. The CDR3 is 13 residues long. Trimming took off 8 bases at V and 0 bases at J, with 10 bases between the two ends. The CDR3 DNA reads TGTGCCAGCGAGCACGAAATGAACACTGAAGCTTTCTTT. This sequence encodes CASEHEMNTEAFF.

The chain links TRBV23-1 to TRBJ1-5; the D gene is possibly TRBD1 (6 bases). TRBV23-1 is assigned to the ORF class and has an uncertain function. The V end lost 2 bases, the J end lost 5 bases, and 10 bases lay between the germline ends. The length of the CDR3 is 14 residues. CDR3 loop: CASSQDRFYQPQHF. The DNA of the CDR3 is TGCGCCAGCAGTCAAGACAGGTTCTATCAGCCCCAGCATTTT.

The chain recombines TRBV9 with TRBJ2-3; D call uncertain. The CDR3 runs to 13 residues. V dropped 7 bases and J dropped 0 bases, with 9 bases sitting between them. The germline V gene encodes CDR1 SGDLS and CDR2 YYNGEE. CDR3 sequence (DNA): TGTGCCAGCCAACGGTCTAGCACAGATACGCAGTATTTT. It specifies CASQRSSTDTQYF.

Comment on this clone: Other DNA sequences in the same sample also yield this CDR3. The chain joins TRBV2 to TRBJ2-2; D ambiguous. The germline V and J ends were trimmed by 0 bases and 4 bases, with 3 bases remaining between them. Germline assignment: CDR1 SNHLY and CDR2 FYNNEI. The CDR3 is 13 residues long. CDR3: CASSEASTGELFF. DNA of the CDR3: TGTGCCAGCAGTGAAGCCAGCACCGGGGAGCTGTTTTTT.

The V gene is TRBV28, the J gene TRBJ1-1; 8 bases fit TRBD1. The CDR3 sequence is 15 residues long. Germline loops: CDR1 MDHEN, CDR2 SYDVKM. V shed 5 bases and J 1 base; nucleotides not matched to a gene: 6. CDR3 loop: CASSPTGEGNTEAFF. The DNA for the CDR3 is TGTGCCAGCAGTCCGACAGGGGAGGGGAACACTGAAGCTTTCTTT.

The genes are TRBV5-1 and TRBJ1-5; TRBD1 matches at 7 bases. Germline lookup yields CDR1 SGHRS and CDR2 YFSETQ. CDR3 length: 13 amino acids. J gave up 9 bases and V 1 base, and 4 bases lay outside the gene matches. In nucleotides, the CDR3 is TGCGCCAGCAGCTTGAACAGGGGAGGGCCCCAGCATTTT. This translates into CASSLNRGGPQHF.

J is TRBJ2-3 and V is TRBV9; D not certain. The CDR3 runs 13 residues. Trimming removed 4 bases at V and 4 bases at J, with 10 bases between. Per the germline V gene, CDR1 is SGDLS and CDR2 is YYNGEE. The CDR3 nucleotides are TGTGCCAGCAGCCTCACAGTGGCAGATACGCAGTATTTT. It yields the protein CASSLTVADTQYF.

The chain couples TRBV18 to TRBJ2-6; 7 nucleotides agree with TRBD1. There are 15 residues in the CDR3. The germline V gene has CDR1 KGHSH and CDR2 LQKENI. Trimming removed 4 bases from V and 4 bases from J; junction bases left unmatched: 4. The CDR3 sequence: CASSQGASGANVLTF. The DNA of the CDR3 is TGTGCCAGCTCACAGGGGGCTTCGGGGGCCAACGTCCTGACTTTC.